This TCR beta chain emerged from a study of blood T cell repertoires in COVID-19. Study-level information: PBMCs, B-cell-depleted T cells, or T cells were the source of the cDNA or gDNA that made up the material.

Data came from immunoSEQ multiplex PCR; TCRdb stores just in-frame clones and leaves some out. This sample has 360,000 or so clones, with under 90% found just once. The study drew participants aged about 18 to 90 years from roughly 25 US areas. Cohort allocation depended upon clinical history that participants reported. The germline V gene has CDR1 LNHDA and CDR2 SQIVND (reference sequence). With 1 base clipped from V and 6 bases from J, the junction kept 8 bases outside the gene matches. This CDR3 is built from 16 residues. The V call is TRBV19, the J call TRBJ2-5, with TRBD1 matching over 10 bases. Sample: PBMCs or T cells enriched from blood (not recorded which). This clonotype was obtained from a woman aged 25 to 39 who had recovered from COVID-19. The CDR3 protein is CASSIGRGQGTKTQYF. In nucleotides, the CDR3 is TGTGCCAGTAGTATAGGGAGGGGACAGGGGACGAAGACCCAGTACTTC.